The 13 T cell receptor beta chains below all came from one sample that was sequenced in a study of shared clonotypes between healthy human individuals. Repertoires were generated with immunoSEQ multiplex PCR, while TCRdb's copy carries only in-frame clones and drops some. The sample records about 1.1 million clones, approximately 75% being singletons. Sequenced input: memory CD4+ T cells from PBMCs. Subset meaning: CD45RA-negative fraction. The source is a man between 18 and 29 years old in good health. Some clones in this sample may be carry-over from other donors' samples.

V and J are TRBV27 and TRBJ2-5; no clear D. The ends were cut back, 5 bases at V and 2 bases at J, with 15 bases in the middle. The CDR3 runs to 15 residues. The V gene's germline CDR1 is MNHEY and CDR2 SMNVEV (reference sequence). The CDR3 is CASSKSRTVQETQYF. As DNA, the CDR3 is TGTGCCAGCAGTAAATCAAGGACCGTACAAGAGACCCAGTACTTC.

The chain has TRBV5-1 and TRBJ2-7; 9 bases map to TRBD1. Losses at the gene ends were 6 bases for V and 4 bases for J; bases not matched to a gene: 8. Germline CDR1 SGHRS, CDR2 YFSETQ. CDR3 length: 14 residues. In DNA, the CDR3 is TGCGCCAGCACTCTAGGGACAGGGCTGTACGAGCAGTACTTC. This sequence encodes CASTLGTGLYEQYF.

This clone was seen a handful of times. V usage is TRBV4-2 and J usage is TRBJ2-7; the match to TRBD2 covers 12 bases. The CDR3 totals 19 residues. V dropped 0 bases and J dropped 3; count of bases not matched to a gene: 12. Per the germline V gene, CDR1 is LGHNA and CDR2 is YNFKEQ. The CDR3 bases are TGTGCCAGCAGCCAAGATCCGACTAGCGGGAGCGTTAGAAACTACGAGCAGTACTTC. As protein: CASSQDPTSGSVRNYEQYF.

This sequence joins TRBV5-6 and TRBJ2-2; possible D gene TRBD1, 6 bases. V lost 4 bases and J 4 bases, leaving 14 bases between the germline ends. The CDR3 is 15 residues long. Germline CDR1 SGHDT, CDR2 YYEEEE. CDR3 in DNA: TGTGCCAGCAGCCTATTCAGGGGCGGCACCGGGGAGCTGTTTTTT. Protein sequence: CASSLFRGGTGELFF.

As to this clone: This could be a read error, since a much larger clone is one nucleotide away. Other nucleotide sequences from this sample produce the same CDR3. The chain combines TRBV9 with TRBJ2-2; D uncertain. CDR3 length: 12 residues. Germline CDR1 reads SGDLS; CDR2 reads YYNGEE. V was trimmed by 4 bases and J by 1 base, leaving 2 bases between them. In nucleotides, the CDR3 is TGTGCCAGCAGCAGGAACACCGGGGAGCTGTTTTTT. It encodes CASSRNTGELFF.

This rearrangement joins TRBV7-9 to TRBJ2-4; 9 bases agree with TRBD2. Germline loops: CDR1 SEHNR, CDR2 FQNEAQ (reference sequence). V was clipped by 1 base and J by 4 bases; unmatched bases: 8. The CDR3 spans 17 residues. In DNA form, the CDR3 reads TGTGCCAGCAGCTTAGAGGCTAGCGGGACCCCTAAAAACATTCAGTACTTC. This sequence encodes CASSLEASGTPKNIQYF.

Concerning this clone: This same CDR3 is encoded by further DNA sequences in the sample. V gene TRBV7-6 combines with J gene TRBJ1-5; D is ambiguous. This CDR3 is built from 12 residues. The germline V gene has CDR1 SGHVS and CDR2 FNYEAQ. With 1 base removed from V and 7 bases from J, the gap between germline ends came to 5 bases. The CDR3 coding sequence is TGTGCCAGCAGCTTAGTAGGGCAGCCCCAGCATTTT. This sequence encodes CASSLVGQPQHF.

The rearrangement joins TRBV28 to TRBJ2-2, with 9 bases aligning to TRBD1. This CDR3 contains 14 residues. In germline, CDR1 is MDHEN, CDR2 SYDVKM. V dropped 4 bases and J dropped 6; count of bases not matched to a gene: 3. The CDR3 loop is CASSWDRAAGELFF. CDR3 in DNA: TGTGCCAGCAGTTGGGACAGGGCGGCCGGGGAGCTGTTTTTT. Full variable domain (outside the CDR3, taken from reference TRBV28 and TRBJ2-2): DVKVTQSSRYLVKRTGEKVFLECVQDMDHENMFWYRQDPGLGLRLIYFSYDVKMKEKGDIPEGYSVSREKKERFSLILESASTNQTSMYLCASSWDRAAGELFFGEGSRLTVL.

This clone was recorded only once. The chain carries TRBV27 and TRBJ1-2; tentatively, D is TRBD1 (5 bases). CDR3 length: 13 amino acids. Germline CDR1 is MNHEY and CDR2 is SMNVEV (reference sequence). Trimming pared 6 bases from V and 7 bases from J, leaving 15 bases between. DNA for the CDR3: TGTGCCAGCAGAGCTCAGGGAGAGCGTGGCTACACCTTC. It codes for CASRAQGERGYTF.

The V gene is TRBV19, the J gene TRBJ1-5; D is perhaps TRBD1 (5 bases). CDR3 length: 18 residues. The V gene lost 4 bases and the J gene lost 0 bases, with 19 bases spanning the gap. Germline CDR1 reads LNHDA; CDR2 reads SQIVND (reference sequence). The CDR3 region has the DNA TGTGCCAGTAGTACTGATGGGCGACAGCTTTATAGCAATCAGCCCCAGCATTTT. Its translation: CASSTDGRQLYSNQPQHF.

This chain connects TRBV7-9 to TRBJ2-7; 10 nucleotides line up with TRBD2. The ends lost 5 bases at V and 0 bases at J; junction bases unmatched: 10. CDR1 and CDR2 (germline): SEHNR, FQNEAQ (reference sequence). This CDR3 is 17 amino acids long. This CDR3 reads CASSPGSGRASSYEQYF. The CDR3 DNA reads as TGTGCCAGCAGCCCCGGGAGCGGGAGGGCAAGCTCCTACGAGCAGTACTTC. Drawing the rest from reference TRBV7-9 and TRBJ2-7, the complete variable domain is DTGVSQNPRHKITKRGQNVTFRCDPISEHNRLYWYRQTLGQGPEFLTYFQNEAQLEKSRLLSDRFSAERPKGSFSTLEIQRTEQGDSAMYLCASSPGSGRASSYEQYFGPGTRLTVT.

The J gene is TRBJ2-2, the V gene TRBV28; D remains ambiguous. Between the trimmed V and J ends, which lost 3 bases and 4 bases, there was a span of 3 bases. Germline V gene lookup returns CDR1 MDHEN and CDR2 SYDVKM. This CDR3 contains 12 residues. This chain's CDR3 is CASSFATGELFF. CDR3 DNA sequence: TGTGCCAGCAGTTTCGCCACCGGGGAGCTGTTTTTT.

This chain uses TRBV6-1 with TRBJ1-2; 9 positions match TRBD1. Losses at the gene ends were 6 bases for V and 6 bases for J; bases not matched to a gene: 8. The CDR3 contains 14 residues. The V gene's germline CDR1 is MNHNS and CDR2 SASEGT. CDR3 sequence (DNA): TGTGCCAGCAGCTTGGGACAGGGAAGGGATGGCTACACCTTC. Its protein is CASSLGQGRDGYTF.